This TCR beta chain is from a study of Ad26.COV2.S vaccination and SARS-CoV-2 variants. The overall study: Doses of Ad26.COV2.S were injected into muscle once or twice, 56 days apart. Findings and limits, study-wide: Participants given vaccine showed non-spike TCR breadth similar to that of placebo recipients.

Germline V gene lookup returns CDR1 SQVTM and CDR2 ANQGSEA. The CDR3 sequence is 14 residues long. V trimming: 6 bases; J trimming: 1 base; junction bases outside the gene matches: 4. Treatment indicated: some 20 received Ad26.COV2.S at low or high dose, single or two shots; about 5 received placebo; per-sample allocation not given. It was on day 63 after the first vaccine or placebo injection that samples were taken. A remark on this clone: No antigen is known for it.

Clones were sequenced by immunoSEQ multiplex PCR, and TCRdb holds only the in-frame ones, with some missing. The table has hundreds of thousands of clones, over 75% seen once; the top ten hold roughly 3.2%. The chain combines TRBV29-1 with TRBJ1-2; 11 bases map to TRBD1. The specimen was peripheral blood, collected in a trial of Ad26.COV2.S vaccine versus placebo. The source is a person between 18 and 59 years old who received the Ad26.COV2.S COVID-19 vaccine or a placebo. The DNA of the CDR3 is TGCAGCGTGCCCGGGACAGGGGGTAACTATGGCTACACCTTC. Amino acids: CSVPGTGGNYGYTF.